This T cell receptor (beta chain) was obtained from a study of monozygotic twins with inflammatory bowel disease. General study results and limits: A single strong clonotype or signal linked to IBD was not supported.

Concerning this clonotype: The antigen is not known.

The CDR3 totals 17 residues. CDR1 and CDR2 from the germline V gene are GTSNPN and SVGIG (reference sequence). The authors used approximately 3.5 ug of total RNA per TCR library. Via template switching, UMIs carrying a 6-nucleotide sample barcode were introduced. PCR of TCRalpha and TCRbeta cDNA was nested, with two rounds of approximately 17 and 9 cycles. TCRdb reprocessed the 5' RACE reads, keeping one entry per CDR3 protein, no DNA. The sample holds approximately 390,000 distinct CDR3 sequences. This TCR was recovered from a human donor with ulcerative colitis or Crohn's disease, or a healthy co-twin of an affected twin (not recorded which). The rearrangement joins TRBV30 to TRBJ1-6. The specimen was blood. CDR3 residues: CAWSVANAERANSPLHF.